This T cell receptor (beta chain) comes out of a study of T cell repertoires in cytomegalovirus infection. As for the study in general: An indication of both CMV infection and matching HLA type came from public TCR beta signatures.

The germline gives CDR1 SGHRS, CDR2 YFSETQ. CDR3 length: 13 residues. V was shortened by 2 bases and J by 5 bases, with 10 bases between the two germline ends. Study-level results: Ex vivo, HLA-C-restricted CMV-specific TCR beta clonotypes prevailed over the rest of the response.

This clonotype was recorded a few times. Its antigen is unidentified. TCRdb redid the calling of the reads with MiXCR, one entry per CDR3 protein. The top ten clones hold around 6.9% of a sample with roughly 230,000 distinct CDR3 sequences, 6% to 8% of them seen once. Source material: PBMCs. The V gene is TRBV5-1, the J gene TRBJ1-2; D remains unclear. The receptor comes from a human donor in good health (CMV status not recorded). Some clones in this sample may be carry-over from other donors' samples. CDR3 DNA sequence: TGCGCCAGCAGCTTCCCGGAGAGATATGGCTACACCTTC. It specifies CASSFPERYGYTF.